This T cell receptor (beta chain) is drawn from a study of CXCR3-negative and CXCR3-positive naive CD8 T cells. General study results and limits: A higher hydrophobicity marked the TRB CDR3s of CXCR3-positive naive cells versus CXCR3-negative naive cells.

Germline lookup yields CDR1 MNHEY and CDR2 SVGAGI. The CDR3 runs to 14 residues. In preparing the TRB cDNA libraries, 5' RACE with UMI labels was used. TCRdb re-called the 5' RACE reads, yielding one record per CDR3 amino acid sequence without DNA. Its clone listing holds 150,000 to 180,000 distinct CDR3 sequences. The naive CD8+ gate required CD45RO-CCR7+CD27+CD95- phenotype. In the case of this clonotype: The antigen remains unidentified.

The material sequenced was naive CXCR3+ CD8+ T cells from blood. Subset reported: CD45RO-CCR7+CD27+CD95- naive CD8+ T cells expressing CXCR3 (TNR3+). The chain employs TRBV6-5 and TRBJ1-1; the TCRdb call, TRBD1, lacks DNA for checking. The TCR originated in a human donor in good health. Some clones in this sample may be carry-over from other donors' samples. This CDR3 is CASSYRQWNTEAFF.